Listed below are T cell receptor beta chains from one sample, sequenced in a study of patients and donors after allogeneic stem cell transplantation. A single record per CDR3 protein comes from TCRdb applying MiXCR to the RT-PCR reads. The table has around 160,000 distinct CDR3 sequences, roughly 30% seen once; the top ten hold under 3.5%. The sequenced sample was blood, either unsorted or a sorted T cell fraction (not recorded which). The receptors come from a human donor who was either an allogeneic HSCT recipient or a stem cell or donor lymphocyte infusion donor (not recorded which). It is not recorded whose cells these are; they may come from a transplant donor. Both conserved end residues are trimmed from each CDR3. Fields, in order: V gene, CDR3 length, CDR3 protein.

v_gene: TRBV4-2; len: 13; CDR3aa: ASSQRGSSGNTIY
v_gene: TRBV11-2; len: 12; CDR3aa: ASSLVVPEYGYT
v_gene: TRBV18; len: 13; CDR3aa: ASSPTSGRVETQY
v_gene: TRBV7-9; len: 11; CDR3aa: ASSLGLLYGYT
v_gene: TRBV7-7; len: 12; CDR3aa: ASSPSRGSTEAF
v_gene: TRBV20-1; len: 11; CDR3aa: SATVPGYYEQY
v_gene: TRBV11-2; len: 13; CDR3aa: ASSLRDLNTGELF
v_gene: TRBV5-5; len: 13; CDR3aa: ASSLGGRTNYGYT
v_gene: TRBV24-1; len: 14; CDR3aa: ATSETGPGEGDEQF
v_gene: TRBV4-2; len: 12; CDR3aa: ASSQTDGGSEAF
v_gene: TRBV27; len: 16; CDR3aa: ASSLSHGGGWLIGEQY
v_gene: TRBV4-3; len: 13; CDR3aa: ASSQDNRFQNIQY
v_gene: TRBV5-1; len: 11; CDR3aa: ASSFGLSYGYT
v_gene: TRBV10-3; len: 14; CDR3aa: AISETSGRAYNEQF
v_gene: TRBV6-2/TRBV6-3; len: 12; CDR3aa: ASSYSEGAETQY
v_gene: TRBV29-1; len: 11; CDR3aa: SGPGQGENIQY
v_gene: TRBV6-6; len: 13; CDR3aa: ASSSDRSPFHEQY
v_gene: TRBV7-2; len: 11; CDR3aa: ASSPSGTYGYT
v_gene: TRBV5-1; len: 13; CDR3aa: ASNGGTRVYNEQF
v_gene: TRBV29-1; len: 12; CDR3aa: SVEDRTSDYEQY
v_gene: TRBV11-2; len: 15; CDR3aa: ASSFQGGRWLNTEAF
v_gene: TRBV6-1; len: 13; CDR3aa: ASSEFYRERDGYT
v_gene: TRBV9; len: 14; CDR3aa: ASSVRPGGVQETQY
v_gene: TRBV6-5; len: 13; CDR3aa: ASSRQGPSNQPQH
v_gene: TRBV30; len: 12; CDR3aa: AWRWTGAYNEQF
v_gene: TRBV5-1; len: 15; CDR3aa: ASSLRRLAQSTDTQY
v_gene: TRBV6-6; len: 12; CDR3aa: ASIPGTSNQPQH
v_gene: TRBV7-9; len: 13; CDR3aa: ASSHSYFEPDEQF
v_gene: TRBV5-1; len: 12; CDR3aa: ASSLGPYSQPQH
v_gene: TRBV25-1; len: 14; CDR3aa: ASSERKAKLRTEAF
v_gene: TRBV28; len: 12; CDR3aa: ASSLTPGLGGYT
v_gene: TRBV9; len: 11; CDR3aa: ASSPTGVDEQY
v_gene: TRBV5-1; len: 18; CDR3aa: ASSPLGASGAASSYNEQF
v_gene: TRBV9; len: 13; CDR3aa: ASSPGTSRADTQY
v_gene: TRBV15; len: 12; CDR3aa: ATSSLALPYEQY
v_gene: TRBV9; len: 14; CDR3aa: ASSVGAGLEKNIQY
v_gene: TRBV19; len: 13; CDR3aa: ASSMRGRVTGELF
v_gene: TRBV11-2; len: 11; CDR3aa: ASSFDSYTEAF
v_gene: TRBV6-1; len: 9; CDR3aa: ASSELWEQY
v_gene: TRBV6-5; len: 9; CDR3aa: ASGQSYEQF
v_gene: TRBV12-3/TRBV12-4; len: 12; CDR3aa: ASSLDRGWTEAF
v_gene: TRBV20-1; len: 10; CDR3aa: SARIGGYTQY
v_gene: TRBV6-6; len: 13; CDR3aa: ASPAGDHSGNTIY
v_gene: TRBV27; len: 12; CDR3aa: ASSFGGRGNEQF
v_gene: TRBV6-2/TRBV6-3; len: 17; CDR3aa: ASSYGWTGRVYSNQPQH
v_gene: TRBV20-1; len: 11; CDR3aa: SAKRELFYEQY
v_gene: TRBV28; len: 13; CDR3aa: ASITGQGYPSEQY
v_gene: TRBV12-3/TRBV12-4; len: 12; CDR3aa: ASSGTATNEKLF
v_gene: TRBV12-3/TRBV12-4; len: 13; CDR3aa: ASSLARPSSYEQY
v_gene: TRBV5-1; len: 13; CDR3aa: ASSPWAPRSYEQY
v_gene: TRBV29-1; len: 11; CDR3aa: SAGERASTEAF
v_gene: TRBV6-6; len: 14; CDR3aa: ASSYLQKVPNYGYT
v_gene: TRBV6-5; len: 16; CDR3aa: ASSYQQGRLAGQETQY
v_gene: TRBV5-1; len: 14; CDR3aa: ASSSLAGVVLREQY
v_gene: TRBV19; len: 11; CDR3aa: ASSRTGVEKLF
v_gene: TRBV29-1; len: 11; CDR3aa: SVEDRLPDGYT
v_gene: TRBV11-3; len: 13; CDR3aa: ASSSLAGNTGELF